Below are 27 T cell receptor beta chains sequenced from a single sample in a study of OX40 agonist ivuxolimab in advanced cancers. Only in-frame clones appear in the TCRdb table, and some are missing; sequencing was by immunoSEQ multiplex PCR. Of 50,000 or so clones detected, approximately 88% appear once; the ten largest clones hold around 15%. Specimen: CD4+ or CD8+ T cells sorted from blood, collected in a trial of the OX40 agonist ivuxolimab. The receptors stem from an adult with an advanced solid tumor such as melanoma, head and neck, liver or kidney cancer.

The chain uses TRBV29-1 and TRBJ2-1; 10 bases agree with TRBD1. The CDR3 is made up of 15 amino acids. Germline V gene lookup returns CDR1 SQVTM and CDR2 ANQGSEA. V lost 3 bases and J lost 9; bases outside the gene matches: 11. CDR3 bases: TGCAGCGTTGAGTTAGGGACAGGGGTTAGGAGTGAGCAGTTCTTC. This codes for CSVELGTGVRSEQFF.

The chain employs TRBV15 and TRBJ1-4; no clear D gene. CDR1 and CDR2 (germline): LNHNV, YYDKDF (reference sequence). The germline V and J ends were trimmed by 2 bases and 0 bases, with 10 bases remaining between them. This CDR3 is built from 16 residues. CDR3 coding DNA: TGTGCCACCAGCAGACACTGGGGAACAACTAATGAAAAACTGTTTTTT. Translation: CATSRHWGTTNEKLFF.

The chain recombines TRBV28 with TRBJ2-7; TRBD1 matches 7 bases. The CDR3 loop spans 14 amino acids. CDR1 MDHEN and CDR2 SYDVKM come from the germline V gene. The J segment lost 3 bases and the V segment lost 6 bases, leaving 8 bases of the junction unmatched. The CDR3 loop is CASSLDRVNYEQYF. The CDR3 nucleotides read TGTGCCAGCAGCCTCGACAGGGTAAACTACGAGCAGTACTTC.

The rearrangement links TRBV4-1 to TRBJ2-3; no reliable D call. CDR1 is MGHRA and CDR2 is YSYEKL in the germline V gene. V was cut by 1 base and J by 6 bases, with 8 bases left in between. The CDR3 covers 13 residues. The CDR3 region is CASSQGPVDTQYF. The CDR3 DNA reads TGCGCCAGCAGCCAAGGCCCAGTTGATACGCAGTATTTT.

The rearrangement links TRBV9 to TRBJ2-1; D is perhaps TRBD1 (5 bases). CDR3 length equals 13 residues. Germline V gene lookup returns CDR1 SGDLS and CDR2 YYNGEE. The V end lost 4 bases, the J end lost 3 bases, and 8 bases lay between the germline ends. CDR3 sequence (DNA): TGTGCCAGCAGCTACGACAGCTACAATGAGCAGTTCTTC. Amino acids: CASSYDSYNEQFF.

V and J are TRBV6-1 and TRBJ2-7; D perhaps matches TRBD2 (6 bases). The CDR3 loop spans 14 amino acids. The V gene's germline CDR1 is MNHNS and CDR2 SASEGT. V was pared by 5 bases and J by 2 bases, with 13 bases between. As DNA, the CDR3 is TGTGCCAGCAGTCGGTTGGGGGGAACCTACGAGCAGTACTTC. This encodes CASSRLGGTYEQYF.

The gene calls are TRBV10-3 and TRBJ2-7, with D hard to call. The germline V gene encodes CDR1 ENHRY and CDR2 SYGVKD. Trimming pared 3 bases from V and 4 bases from J, leaving 10 bases between. The CDR3 length is 13 residues. The CDR3 sequence: CAISDRISYEQYF. The CDR3 bases are TGTGCCATCAGTGATCGAATCAGTTACGAGCAGTACTTC.

As concerns this clone: An end of the junction does not agree with germline; a read error may underlie this. The V call is TRBV7-7, the J call TRBJ2-2, with TRBD2 identical over 9 bases. Germline lookup yields CDR1 SSHAT and CDR2 FNYEAQ (reference sequence). This CDR3 is built from 15 residues. The chain's CDR3 is CASSTGTSFSGELFF. CDR3 nucleotides: TGTGCTAGCAGTACCGGGACTAGCTTTTCCGGGGAGCTGTTTTTT.

The V gene is TRBV7-9, the J gene TRBJ1-4; D is unclear. The CDR3 is 16 residues long. Germline V CDR1 and CDR2: SEHNR, FQNEAQ (reference sequence). The V and J ends lost 3 bases and 0 bases respectively, with 11 bases between them. CDR3 in DNA: TGTGCCAGCAGCTTTTGGGTCGTCTCAACTAATGAAAAACTGTTTTTT. Translating gives CASSFWVVSTNEKLFF.

The chain has TRBV11-3 and TRBJ1-4; D is possibly TRBD1 (5 bases). Trimming took 4 bases from V and 7 from J, leaving 13 bases between them. This CDR3 comprises 14 residues. Germline CDR1 is SGHNT and CDR2 is YENEEA. CDR3 sequence reads: CASSSRGVREKLFF. CDR3 nucleotides: TGTGCCAGCAGCTCTAGGGGAGTTCGTGAAAAACTGTTTTTT.

As regards this clone: Other DNA sequences in the sample encode the same CDR3. V usage is TRBV6-5 and J usage is TRBJ2-1; no clear D. Germline V CDR1 and CDR2: MNHEY, SVGAGI. Trimming left V 5 bases short and J 0 bases short, with 5 bases between. The CDR3 sequence is 13 residues long. The CDR3 sequence: CASSRDSYNEQFF. The CDR3 DNA reads TGTGCCAGCAGTAGGGACTCCTACAATGAGCAGTTCTTC.

The chain uses TRBV19 and TRBJ2-3; 9 nucleotides align to TRBD1. From germline, CDR1 is LNHDA and CDR2 SQIVND (reference sequence). The junction had 4 bases not matched to a gene; V was cut back by 5 bases and J by 1 base. The CDR3 consists of 15 residues. The chain's CDR3 is CASSPRTGGTDTQYF. In DNA, the CDR3 is TGTGCCAGTAGTCCCCGGACAGGGGGCACAGATACGCAGTATTTT.

V is TRBV6-6 and J is TRBJ2-7, with 7 bases identical to TRBD1. This CDR3 has 13 residues. Unmatched junction bases numbered 5, after V lost 6 bases and J lost 3 bases. Germline-derived CDR1 and CDR2 are MNHNY and SVGAGI (reference sequence). CDR3 sequence (DNA): TGTGCCAGCAGCCCTAACAGGGGCTACGAGCAGTACTTC. Protein: CASSPNRGYEQYF.

This sequence joins TRBV10-1 and TRBJ2-5; 10 nucleotides match TRBD2. V was clipped by 7 bases and J by 5 bases; unmatched bases: 7. The germline V gene has CDR1 WNHNN and CDR2 SYGVQD (reference sequence). The CDR3 is made up of 14 amino acids. The CDR3 region is CASNGLAEMETQYF. CDR3 sequence (DNA): TGCGCCAGCAACGGACTAGCGGAGATGGAGACCCAGTACTTC.

The CDR3 here is CASSQDVALSNEKLFF. In DNA, the CDR3 is TGCGCCAGCAGCCAAGACGTCGCTTTGAGCAATGAAAAACTGTTTTTT. This chain joins TRBV4-1 and TRBJ1-4; D remains unclear. This CDR3 contains 16 residues. V shed 0 bases and J shed 5 bases, with 13 bases lying between them. Germline loops: CDR1 MGHRA, CDR2 YSYEKL.

This chain's CDR3 is CASSLERGPYEQYF. In DNA form, the CDR3 reads TGTGCCAGCAGCTTAGAGCGGGGACCCTACGAGCAGTACTTC. This chain uses TRBV7-6 with TRBJ2-7, with 7 bases matching TRBD2. Per germline, CDR1 SGHVS and CDR2 FNYEAQ. The CDR3 spans 14 residues. Trimming cost V 1 base and J 2 bases; bases outside gene matches: 2.

The V gene is TRBV11-1, the J gene TRBJ2-1, with 14 positions matching TRBD2. Germline values: CDR1 SGHAT, CDR2 FQDESV (reference sequence). The CDR3 extends over 19 amino acids. Trimming took 0 bases from V and 0 from J; bases not matched to a gene: 4. The chain's CDR3 is CASSLAGTSGSRSYNEQFF. In DNA, the CDR3 is TGTGCCAGCAGCTTAGCCGGGACTAGCGGGAGTCGCTCCTACAATGAGCAGTTCTTC.

V and J are TRBV28 and TRBJ1-4; possibly TRBD1 for D (5 bases). The length of the CDR3 is 14 residues. In germline, CDR1 is MDHEN, CDR2 SYDVKM. V shed 8 bases and J shed 5 bases, with 15 bases lying between them. CDR3 in amino acids: CASCPGGRNEKLFF. In DNA form, the CDR3 reads TGTGCCAGCTGCCCCGGGGGGAGAAATGAAAAACTGTTTTTT. Full variable domain (missing parts from reference TRBV28 and TRBJ1-4): DVKVTQSSRYLVKRTGEKVFLECVQDMDHENMFWYRQDPGLGLRLIYFSYDVKMKEKGDIPEGYSVSREKKERFSLILESASTNQTSMYLCASCPGGRNEKLFFGSGTQLSVL.

This clone came up once. The chain has TRBV5-4 and TRBJ2-1, with 11 bases matching TRBD2. Germline V gene data show CDR1 as SGHNT and CDR2 as YYREEE (reference sequence). The CDR3 runs to 17 residues. J was trimmed by 6 bases and V by 0 bases; bases with no gene match: 8. CDR3 residues: CASSLGVGSGRANEQFF. The CDR3 DNA is TGTGCCAGCAGCTTGGGGGTGGGTAGCGGGAGGGCCAATGAGCAGTTCTTC.

The rearrangement uses TRBV11-2 and TRBJ2-4; D might be TRBD1 (6 bases). This CDR3 spans 17 amino acids. Germline CDR1 SGHAT, CDR2 FQNNGV. The ends were cut back, 3 bases at V and 0 bases at J, with 15 bases in the middle. The DNA for the CDR3 is TGTGCCAGCAGCTTTGGGGGCCTGGCCCTAGCCAAAAACATTCAGTACTTC. This gives the protein CASSFGGLALAKNIQYF.

The chain recombines TRBV18 with TRBJ1-5; 7 positions match TRBD1. CDR1 KGHSH and CDR2 LQKENI come from the germline V gene. Losses at the gene ends were 5 bases for V and 3 bases for J; bases not matched to a gene: 7. The CDR3 extends over 15 amino acids. The CDR3, as DNA: TGTGCCAGCTCAGAGACAGGGATTGCCAATCAGCCCCAGCATTTT. Its protein product is CASSETGIANQPQHF.

The genes are TRBV7-3 and TRBJ2-1; 7 nucleotides align to TRBD2. Germline loops: CDR1 SGHTA, CDR2 FQGTGA. Unmatched junction bases numbered 12, after V lost 4 bases and J lost 6 bases. The CDR3 totals 16 residues. CDR3 amino acids: CASSSNRGGSLNEQFF. The CDR3 DNA reads TGTGCCAGCAGCTCCAATCGCGGCGGGAGTCTCAATGAGCAGTTCTTC.

The chain uses TRBV28 and TRBJ1-5, with D perhaps TRBD1 (6 bases). V was pared by 3 bases and J by 11 bases, with 17 bases between. CDR3 size: 14 residues. Germline CDR1 reads MDHEN; CDR2 reads SYDVKM. The CDR3 nucleotides are TGTGCCAGCAGTTTCGACAGGACCCACGAGACCCAGCATTTT. It translates to CASSFDRTHETQHF. The variable domain in full, with the rest retrieved from reference TRBV28 and TRBJ1-5, is DVKVTQSSRYLVKRTGEKVFLECVQDMDHENMFWYRQDPGLGLRLIYFSYDVKMKEKGDIPEGYSVSREKKERFSLILESASTNQTSMYLCASSFDRTHETQHFGDGTRLSIL.

The chain joins TRBV5-4 to TRBJ1-1; no clear D gene. The V end lost 3 bases, the J end lost 1 base, and 22 bases lay between the germline ends. Germline V gives CDR1 SGHNT, CDR2 YYREEE (reference sequence). The CDR3 runs 18 residues. The CDR3 sequence: CASSSPSIRTLGNTEAFF. In DNA form, the CDR3 reads TGTGCCAGCAGCTCTCCCTCAATCAGGACCCTCGGGAACACTGAAGCTTTCTTT.

This sequence joins TRBV5-1 and TRBJ2-3, with a tentative D call TRBD2 (6 bases). In germline, CDR1 is SGHRS, CDR2 YFSETQ. V lost 0 bases to trimming and J lost 3 bases, with 8 bases between them. The CDR3 runs to 14 residues. The CDR3 is CASSLERETDTQYF. CDR3 coding DNA: TGCGCCAGCAGCTTGGAACGGGAGACAGATACGCAGTATTTT.

The rearrangement joins TRBV14 to TRBJ2-5, with 7 bases fitting TRBD1. Gene TRBJ2-7 matches the end of the DNA better, so the J call may be wrong. Germline CDR1 is SGHDN and CDR2 is FVKESK. This CDR3 has 13 residues. The CDR3 reads CASSGGQTYEQYF. The CDR3 bases are TGTGCCAGCAGTGGGGGACAGACCTACGAGCAGTACTTC.

V usage is TRBV4-1 and J usage is TRBJ2-3; TRBD1 aligns across 12 bases. The J segment lost 9 bases and the V segment lost 4 bases, leaving 17 bases of the junction unmatched. CDR1 and CDR2 (germline): MGHRA, YSYEKL. This CDR3 contains 18 residues. The CDR3 DNA follows: TGCGCCAGCAGCCCTGCTTTAGGGACAGGGGGCGTGAAGGAGACGCAGTATTTT. It is translated as CASSPALGTGGVKETQYF.